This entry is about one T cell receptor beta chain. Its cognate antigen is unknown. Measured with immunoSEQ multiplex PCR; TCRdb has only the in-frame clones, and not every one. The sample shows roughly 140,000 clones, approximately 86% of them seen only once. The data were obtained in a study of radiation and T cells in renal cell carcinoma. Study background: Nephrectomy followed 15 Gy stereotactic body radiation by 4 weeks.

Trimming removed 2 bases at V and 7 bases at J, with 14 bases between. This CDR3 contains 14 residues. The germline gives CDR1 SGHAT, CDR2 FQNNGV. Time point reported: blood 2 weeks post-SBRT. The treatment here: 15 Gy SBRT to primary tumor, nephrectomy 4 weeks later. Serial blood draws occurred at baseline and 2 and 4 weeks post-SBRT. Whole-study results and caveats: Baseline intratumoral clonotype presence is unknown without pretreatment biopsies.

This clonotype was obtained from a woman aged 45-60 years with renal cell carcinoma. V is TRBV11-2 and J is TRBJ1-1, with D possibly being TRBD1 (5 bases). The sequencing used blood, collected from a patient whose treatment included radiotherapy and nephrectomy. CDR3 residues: CASSLLGDRDEAFF. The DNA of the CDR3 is TGTGCCAGCAGCTTACTAGGGGATAGGGATGAAGCTTTCTTT. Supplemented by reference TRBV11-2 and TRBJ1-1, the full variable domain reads EAGVAQSPRYKIIEKRQSVAFWCNPISGHATLYWYQQILGQGPKLLIQFQNNGVVDDSQLPKDRFSAERLKGVDSTLKIQPAKLEDSAVYLCASSLLGDRDEAFFGQGTRLTVV.